A single sample gave rise to the 3 T cell receptor beta chains below, sequenced in a study of blood T cell repertoires in COVID-19. This table comes from immunoSEQ multiplex PCR, and its TCRdb copy is limited to in-frame clones, with some not included. The repertoire holds some 170,000 clones, with around 80% as singletons. Sequencing was carried out using peripheral blood. Receptors were obtained from a woman in her seventies with acute or convalescent COVID-19.

V gene TRBV7-9 combines with J gene TRBJ1-1; weak D call: TRBD1 (5 bases). Germline assignment: CDR1 SEHNR and CDR2 FQNEAQ (reference sequence). The CDR3 is made up of 13 amino acids. V was clipped by 5 bases and J by 8 bases, with 15 bases between them. CDR3 sequence: CASSLTQGNEAFF. The CDR3 DNA sequence: TGTGCCAGCAGCCTAACTCAGGGAAACGAAGCTTTCTTT.

The gene calls are TRBV15 and TRBJ2-7; D not certain. V shed 0 bases and J shed 0 bases, with 12 bases lying between them. The CDR3 is 16 amino acids. The germline V gene encodes CDR1 LNHNV and CDR2 YYDKDF (reference sequence). CDR3 coding DNA: TGTGCCACCAGCAGAGATGTCCCCCCGAGCTCCTACGAGCAGTACTTC. Translated: CATSRDVPPSSYEQYF.

The count of this clone is one. The chain carries TRBV28 and TRBJ1-2; possible D gene TRBD1, 6 bases. V dropped 5 bases and J dropped 8 bases, with 18 bases sitting between them. The CDR3 has 14 amino acids. The germline V gene has CDR1 MDHEN and CDR2 SYDVKM. CDR3 DNA: TGTGCCAGCAGTCCACCAAACAGGGTTGGGGGCTACACCTTC. Its protein is CASSPPNRVGGYTF.